These 22 T cell receptor beta chains were all obtained from the same sample, sequenced in a study of Ad26.COV2.S vaccination and SARS-CoV-2 variants. The sample's treatment: about 20 received Ad26.COV2.S at low or high dose, single or two shots; about 5 received placebo; per-sample allocation not given. Samples analyzed were those drawn on day 63 after the first vaccine or placebo injection. Here immunoSEQ multiplex PCR was the method, and the copy in TCRdb shows in-frame clones only, minus some. The sample has approximately 460,000 clones; roughly nine tenths are singletons. The material was peripheral blood, obtained in a trial of Ad26.COV2.S vaccine versus placebo. The source is a person aged 18 to 65 who received the Ad26.COV2.S COVID-19 vaccine or a placebo.

The chain carries TRBV7-2 and TRBJ2-3, with 7 nucleotides matching TRBD2. The CDR3 length is 17 residues. V lost 0 bases, J lost 4 bases, and 10 bases stayed unmatched. From germline, CDR1 is SGHTA and CDR2 FQGNSA. Written as DNA, the CDR3 is TGTGCCAGCAGCTTAGCCCCGGGGGGAGTTGTCTCAGATACGCAGTATTTT. Amino acid sequence: CASSLAPGGVVSDTQYF.

V usage is TRBV14 and J usage is TRBJ2-5, with D uncertain. With 2 bases removed from V and 4 bases from J, the gap between germline ends came to 11 bases. The CDR3 covers 14 residues. Germline lookup yields CDR1 SGHDN and CDR2 FVKESK. The chain's CDR3 is CASSQLGSVETQYF. The CDR3 bases are TGTGCCAGCAGCCAATTGGGCAGCGTAGAGACCCAGTACTTC.

V and J are TRBV28 and TRBJ2-7, with 7 bases that match TRBD2. The CDR3 runs 15 residues. CDR1 is MDHEN and CDR2 is SYDVKM in the germline V gene. With V trimmed by 4 bases and J by 0 bases, 6 bases remained unmatched. The CDR3 DNA reads as TGTGCCAGCAGTTCCGGGAGGTATAGCTCCTACGAGCAGTACTTC. Amino acid sequence: CASSSGRYSSYEQYF.

The chain uses TRBV18 and TRBJ1-2; D is ambiguous. The V gene lost 2 bases and the J gene lost 2 bases, with 18 bases spanning the gap. CDR1 and CDR2 from the germline V gene are KGHSH and LQKENI. This CDR3 is 17 amino acids long. The CDR3 region has the DNA TGTGCCAGCTCACCATTGATTATAAAAGGGCTGAACTATGGCTACACCTTC. Its protein is CASSPLIIKGLNYGYTF. The full variable domain, in which reference TRBV18 and TRBJ1-2 provide the parts outside the CDR3, is NAGVMQNPRHLVRRRGQEARLRCSPMKGHSHVYWYRQLPEEGLKFMVYLQKENIIDESGMPKERFSAEFPKEGPSILRIQQVVRGDSAAYFCASSPLIIKGLNYGYTFGSGTRLTVV.

The sample holds a few counts of this clone. The chain links TRBV2 to TRBJ2-3; D is undetermined. The CDR3 runs to 11 residues. Germline V lookup: CDR1 SNHLY, CDR2 FYNNEI. V lost 7 bases to trimming and J lost 6 bases, with 8 bases between them. The chain's CDR3 is CASTLEDTQYF. CDR3 nucleotide sequence: TGTGCCAGCACCCTGGAGGATACGCAGTATTTT.

The chain is built from TRBV19 and TRBJ2-3; D remains ambiguous. Germline CDR1 reads LNHDA; CDR2 reads SQIVND (reference sequence). Trimming left V 6 bases short and J 0 bases short, with 7 bases between. This CDR3 is 13 amino acids long. CDR3 nucleotides: TGTGCCAGTAGAGGAGCTAGCACAGATACGCAGTATTTT. It codes for CASRGASTDTQYF.

The chain employs TRBV6-5 and TRBJ1-5; 7 bases match TRBD1. CDR1 MNHEY and CDR2 SVGAGI come from the germline V gene. Trimming cost V 6 bases and J 6 bases; bases outside gene matches: 8. CDR3 length equals 14 residues. The CDR3 sequence: CASRTPTGLQPQHF. In nucleotides, the CDR3 is TGTGCCAGCAGGACCCCGACAGGGCTTCAGCCCCAGCATTTT.

The sample holds a few counts of this clone. This sequence joins TRBV4-2 and TRBJ1-4; tentative D call: TRBD1 (5 bases). Looked up from germline, CDR1 is LGHNA and CDR2 is YNFKEQ. Trimming removed 1 base from V and 8 bases from J, with 5 bases in between. The CDR3 has 12 amino acids. This CDR3 is CASSQGQEKLFF. In DNA form, the CDR3 reads TGTGCCAGCAGCCAAGGACAGGAAAAACTGTTTTTT.

V gene TRBV9 combines with J gene TRBJ2-1; no definite D call. Per the germline V gene, CDR1 is SGDLS and CDR2 is YYNGEE. With 5 bases removed from V and 1 base from J, the gap between germline ends came to 10 bases. The CDR3 has 14 amino acids. CDR3 nucleotide sequence: TGTGCCAGCAGTAATTATCGATCCTACAATGAGCAGTTCTTC. Protein sequence: CASSNYRSYNEQFF.

This chain links TRBV18 with TRBJ1-2, with D tentatively TRBD1 (6 bases). V was trimmed by 3 bases and J by 10 bases, leaving 18 bases between them. The CDR3 loop spans 14 amino acids. In germline, CDR1 is KGHSH, CDR2 LQKENI. CDR3 nucleotides: TGTGCCAGCTCACCCGCCCAAAGGGGGACGGTCTACACCTTC. Its protein is CASSPAQRGTVYTF.

The rearrangement links TRBV7-3 to TRBJ2-3; TRBD2 aligns across 10 bases. From germline, CDR1 is SGHTA and CDR2 FQGTGA. V gave up 5 bases and J gave up 3 bases; unmatched junction bases: 8. CDR3 length: 16 residues. CDR3 sequence reads: CASSVTPGLATDTQYF. CDR3 nucleotide sequence: TGTGCCAGCAGCGTGACTCCGGGACTAGCGACAGATACGCAGTATTTT.

The V call is TRBV11-2, the J call TRBJ2-1, with D perhaps matching TRBD2 (6 bases). The germline V and J ends were trimmed by 5 bases and 4 bases, with 21 bases remaining between them. Per the germline V gene, CDR1 is SGHAT and CDR2 is FQNNGV. This CDR3 is built from 17 residues. CDR3 nucleotide sequence: TGTGCCAGCAGCCCCCGACTAGGAAATGAAGAGTACAATGAGCAGTTCTTC. Its protein is CASSPRLGNEEYNEQFF.

This clone has a single count. The V gene is TRBV29-1, the J gene TRBJ2-5, with 11 bases matching TRBD2. This CDR3 is 16 amino acids long. Germline CDR1 and CDR2: SQVTM and ANQGSEA. V was pared by 6 bases and J by 0 bases, with 9 bases of the junction left unmatched. CDR3 in amino acids: CSVRGRLAGNQETQYF. The CDR3 coding sequence is TGCAGCGTGCGGGGGCGACTAGCGGGGAACCAAGAGACCCAGTACTTC.

This clone was found once. The V gene is TRBV29-1, the J gene TRBJ2-1; D is uncertain. With 2 bases removed from V and 4 bases from J, the gap between germline ends came to 9 bases. The CDR3 contains 13 residues. CDR1 SQVTM and CDR2 ANQGSEA come from the germline V gene. In DNA form, the CDR3 reads TGCAGCGTTGAATGGTTCGAGTACAATGAGCAGTTCTTC. It codes for CSVEWFEYNEQFF.

The CDR3 region has the DNA TGTGCCAGCAGCAGAAGCGGTGAGCTTATCTACGAGCAGTACTTC. This codes for CASSRSGELIYEQYF. The J gene is TRBJ2-7, the V gene TRBV7-9; D may be TRBD2 (5 bases). The CDR3 extends over 15 amino acids. Between the trimmed V and J ends, which lost 5 bases and 3 bases, there was a span of 17 bases. Germline CDR1 SEHNR, CDR2 FQNEAQ (reference sequence).

The chain couples TRBV28 to TRBJ1-1; TRBD1 is a possible D gene (5 bases). CDR3 size: 12 residues. Germline V gene sequence: CDR1 MDHEN, CDR2 SYDVKM. Trimming cost V 10 bases and J 5 bases, with 14 bases left between them. CDR3: CAIQAGLTEAFF. In nucleotides, the CDR3 is TGTGCCATCCAAGCAGGGCTTACTGAAGCTTTCTTT.

V usage is TRBV5-1 and J usage is TRBJ2-3, with 9 bases fitting TRBD2. Per the germline V gene, CDR1 is SGHRS and CDR2 is YFSETQ. The J segment lost 10 bases and the V segment lost 0 bases, leaving 18 bases of the junction unmatched. The CDR3 loop spans 18 amino acids. The CDR3 nucleotides are TGCGCCAGCAGCTTGGCTGGGGTGGGACTAGCCCAGGGGAGAGCGCAGTATTTT. Translated: CASSLAGVGLAQGRAQYF.

The chain couples TRBV5-1 to TRBJ1-5, with unresolved D. CDR1 and CDR2 (germline): SGHRS, YFSETQ. Trimming pared 0 bases from V and 2 bases from J, leaving 6 bases between. The length of the CDR3 is 14 residues. DNA for the CDR3: TGCGCCAGCAGCTTGGTGGACGGCAATCAGCCCCAGCATTTT. Translation gives CASSLVDGNQPQHF.

CDR3 sequence: CASSHKKIWKSSYNEQFF. CDR3 bases: TGCGCCAGCAGCCACAAAAAGATTTGGAAGAGCTCCTACAATGAGCAGTTCTTC. The J gene is TRBJ2-1, the V gene TRBV4-3; D ambiguous. This CDR3 has 18 amino acids. Germline CDR1 and CDR2: LGHNA and YSLEER. The V gene lost 3 bases and the J gene lost 0 bases, with 18 bases spanning the gap.

The chain recombines TRBV28 with TRBJ2-2; D is uncertain. Germline V gene lookup returns CDR1 MDHEN and CDR2 SYDVKM. The ends were cut back, 5 bases at V and 5 bases at J, with 21 bases in the middle. The CDR3 spans 17 residues. CDR3 DNA sequence: TGTGCCAGCAGTCGCAGTCTTGGCGGAATCGGGACCGGGGAGCTGTTTTTT. It translates to CASSRSLGGIGTGELFF.

This chain joins TRBV3-1 (or the pseudogene TRBV3-2) and TRBJ2-1; 10 bases fit TRBD2. Looked up from germline, CDR1 is LGHDT and CDR2 is YNNKEL (reference sequence). The V segment lost 0 bases and the J segment 5 bases; nucleotides outside the gene matches: 10. There are 18 residues in the CDR3. The CDR3 here is CASSQEAASGSLHNEQFF. CDR3 DNA sequence: TGTGCCAGCAGCCAAGAGGCGGCTAGCGGGAGCCTCCACAATGAGCAGTTCTTC.

The genes are TRBV5-4 and TRBJ2-2; D perhaps matches TRBD2 (7 bases). This CDR3 contains 16 residues. The germline V and J ends were trimmed by 1 base and 7 bases, with 17 bases remaining between them. Germline CDR1 is SGHNT and CDR2 is YYREEE (reference sequence). DNA for the CDR3: TGTGCCAGCAGCTTGTGGGCCCGGGGGGCAGGCGGGGAGCTGTTTTTT. It specifies CASSLWARGAGGELFF. The full variable domain, rest sourced from reference TRBV5-4 and TRBJ2-2, is ETGVTQSPTHLIKTRGQQVTLRCSSQSGHNTVSWYQQALGQGPQFIFQYYREEENGRGNFPPRFSGLQFPNYSSELNVNALELDDSALYLCASSLWARGAGGELFFGEGSRLTVL.